A single sample gave rise to the 8 T cell receptor beta chains below, sequenced in a study of regulatory T cells in long-lasting Graves disease. Arm-PCR with iRepertoire HTBI primers amplified the CDR3 regions for these TCR beta libraries. TCRdb redid the calling of the multiplex PCR reads with MiXCR, one entry per CDR3 protein. The sample holds about 660,000 distinct CDR3 sequences, 25% to 30% seen once. Time point noted: persistent/refractory GD, antithyroid drugs over 5 years with positive TRAb. Researchers made the TCR library from RNA that was extracted from PBMCs. The sequencing here drew on peripheral blood mononuclear cells (PBMCs), taken when the disease was refractory, from a patient treated with antithyroid drugs. The receptors stem from a female donor with Graves disease.

This clonotype has just one count. The chain is built from TRBV19 and TRBJ1-4, with D tentatively TRBD1 (6 bases). The V end was cut by 7 bases, the J end by 7 bases, with 16 bases between. The CDR3 covers 14 residues. Germline CDR1 is LNHDA and CDR2 is SQIVND (reference sequence). CDR3 DNA: TGTGCCAGTAAATCGCGGGGGGGCGGTGAAAAACTGTTTTTT. This encodes CASKSRGGGEKLFF.

In its sample, this clonotype was seen a few times. The chain is built from TRBV11-2 and TRBJ2-5; perhaps TRBD1 as D (6 bases). Germline CDR1 SGHAT, CDR2 FQNNGV. Trimming shortened V by 2 bases and J by 0 bases, and 13 bases separated the two germline ends. This CDR3 contains 16 residues. The CDR3 nucleotides read TGTGCCAGCAGCTTAAGGGGGACCACGTACCAAGAGACCCAGTACTTC. It encodes CASSLRGTTYQETQYF.

This clonotype was seen repeatedly, ten times or more. The V gene is TRBV2, the J gene TRBJ1-1; D is unclear. The CDR3 extends over 14 amino acids. CDR1 SNHLY and CDR2 FYNNEI come from the germline V gene. Between the trimmed V and J ends, which lost 4 bases and 0 bases, there was a span of 9 bases. The CDR3 spells CASSVRGMNTEAFF. In nucleotides, the CDR3 is TGTGCCAGCAGTGTAAGAGGGATGAACACTGAAGCTTTCTTT. The full variable domain, its missing parts supplied by reference TRBV2 and TRBJ1-1, is EPEVTQTPSHQVTQMGQEVILRCVPISNHLYFYWYRQILGQKVEFLVSFYNNEISEKSEIFDDQFSVERPDGSNFTLKIRSTKLEDSAMYFCASSVRGMNTEAFFGQGTRLTVV.

Only a few counts were recorded for this clonotype. The rearrangement uses TRBV20-1 and TRBJ1-1; the match to TRBD1 covers 9 bases. V lost 5 bases and J lost 4; bases outside the gene matches: 5. Germline V gene sequence: CDR1 DFQATT, CDR2 SNEGSKA (reference sequence). The CDR3 extends over 13 amino acids. The CDR3 is CSAGTGKGTEAFF. CDR3 in DNA: TGCAGTGCTGGGACAGGGAAGGGCACTGAAGCTTTCTTT.

This clonotype was counted at least ten times. It is unclear where the CDR3 begins or ends on the DNA, so no DNA is shown, and the CDR3 is as TCRdb lists it. The CDR3 region is CASSSSGNGGSNYGYTF. This chain joins TRBV28 and TRBJ1-2; TRBD1 was called by the table and not checked on the DNA. The CDR3 sequence runs 17 residues, both termini included. Germline-derived CDR1 and CDR2 are MDHEN and SYDVKM.

A word on this clonotype: With a much larger clone just one base away, this may be a read error. The gene calls are TRBV11-3 and TRBJ2-5, with D tentatively TRBD1 (6 bases). Germline lookup yields CDR1 SGHNT and CDR2 YENEEA. The CDR3 runs 14 residues. CDR3 sequence: CASSQHRDVEAQYF. CDR3 nucleotides: TGTGCCAGCAGCCAACACAGGGACGTAGAGGCCCAGTACTTC.

This clonotype showed up many times. The chain links TRBV12-3 or TRBV12-4 to TRBJ1-5; maybe TRBD1 (5 bases). This CDR3 spans 14 amino acids. Trimming shortened V by 6 bases and J by 1 base, and 10 bases separated the two germline ends. The CDR3 protein is CASSLRGSNQPQHF. CDR3 DNA: TGTGCCAGCAGCTTACGGGGGAGCAATCAGCCCCAGCATTTT.

The sample holds a few counts of this clonotype. The V and J genes are TRBV20-1 and TRBJ2-7, with 13 bases aligning to TRBD2. This CDR3 is built from 14 residues. Germline trimming cut 3 bases from V and 7 bases from J; bases unmatched to any gene: 6. Germline CDR1 is DFQATT and CDR2 is SNEGSKA (reference sequence). The CDR3 protein is CSASLEGLAGEQYF. CDR3 sequence (DNA): TGCAGTGCTAGTTTGGAGGGACTAGCGGGAGAGCAGTACTTC.